Listed below are T cell receptor beta chains from one sample, sequenced in a study of cytomegalovirus exposure and HLA in healthy donors. The assay was immunoSEQ multiplex PCR, and TCRdb's table has in-frame clones only and misses some. This sample has 90,000 to 110,000 clones, with 76% found just once. Sequenced: PBMCs. The receptors were gathered from a woman between 50 and 59 years old in good health and CMV-seropositive. The CDR3 runs from the conserved cysteine through the conserved F or W. A D gene is named only where the DNA matches it firmly. Part of the rows lack a size; the others show once, few, many or a class for expanded clones.

TRBV7-6	15	-	-	TRBJ2-2	TGTGCCAGCAGCCCCCAGACAGCCGCGACCGGGGAGCTGTTTTTT	CASSPQTAATGELFF
TRBV6-5	14	-	-	TRBJ2-5	TGTGCCAGCAGTCGCCGGGGGATCCAAGAGACCCAGTACTTC	CASSRRGIQETQYF
TRBV19	16	-	-	TRBJ1-6	TGTGCCAGTAGCGTGTCGGGAAGCTCCTATAATTCACCCCTCCACTTT	CASSVSGSSYNSPLHF
TRBV18	16	TRBD2	few	TRBJ2-1	TGTGCCAGCTCACCACCCGGGGGGAACCTTTACAATGAGCAGTTCTTC	CASSPPGGNLYNEQFF
TRBV6-6	13	TRBD1	once	TRBJ1-2	TGTGCCAGCATGGAAGGGGGCGACTATGGCTACACCTTC	CASMEGGDYGYTF
TRBV7-9	15	TRBD2	-	TRBJ2-1	TGTGCCAGCAGCACCGGGACTAGCGGGAGGAATGAGCAGTTCTTC	CASSTGTSGRNEQFF
TRBV4-3	16	-	once	TRBJ2-2	TGCGCCAGCAGCCAAGATCTTCTAGCATCCCCCGGGGAGCTGTTTTTT	CASSQDLLASPGELFF
TRBV27	17	TRBD2	-	TRBJ2-3	TGTGCCAGCAGTCCCCCCGTGGCGGGAGACGATAGAGATACGCAGTATTTT	CASSPPVAGDDRDTQYF
TRBV12-5	14	-	few	TRBJ1-5	TGTGCTAGTGGTTTGGGAGGGTTCAATCAGCCCCAGCATTTT	CASGLGGFNQPQHF
TRBV4-2	15	-	few	TRBJ2-7	TGTGCCAGCAGCCAAGACTTAGGAGGGTACCACGAGCAGTACTTC	CASSQDLGGYHEQYF
TRBV28	11	-	-	TRBJ2-7	TGTGCCAGCAGTTTAACTTACGAGCAGTACTTC	CASSLTYEQYF
TRBV29-1	13	-	-	TRBJ2-1	TGCAGCGTTGAGCAGAGGACCTACAATGAGCAGTTCTTC	CSVEQRTYNEQFF
TRBV5-6	14	-	-	TRBJ2-4	TGTGCCAGCACCCGCCAGGGTGGCAAAAACATTCAGTACTTC	CASTRQGGKNIQYF
TRBV2	13	-	-	TRBJ2-3	TGTGCCAGTCCCGGCCTGAAGAGGAATACGCAGTATTTT	CASPGLKRNTQYF
TRBV5-1	16	-	once	TRBJ1-5	TGCGCCAGCAGCTTGGGAGAGGGTTCCTTTAATCAGCCCCAGCATTTT	CASSLGEGSFNQPQHF
TRBV7-3	15	TRBD1	-	TRBJ2-1	TGTGCCAGCAGCACTAGGGGGCCAGGGTACAATGAGCAGTTCTTC	CASSTRGPGYNEQFF
TRBV6-1	14	TRBD1	-	TRBJ2-3	TGTGCCAGCAGTGGCAGGGGGCTTGAAGATACGCAGTATTTT	CASSGRGLEDTQYF
TRBV11-2	14	-	-	TRBJ2-7	TGTGCCAGCAGCTTAGATCCGGGTACCCACGAGCAGTACTTC	CASSLDPGTHEQYF
TRBV19	14	TRBD2	-	TRBJ2-7	TGTGCCAGCGCCGGGACTAGCGCCTCCTACGAGCAGTACTTC	CASAGTSASYEQYF
TRBV7-9	13	TRBD1	few	TRBJ2-7	TGTGCCAGTGGACAGGGTATAACCTACGAGCAGTACTTC	CASGQGITYEQYF
TRBV2	15	TRBD2	few	TRBJ2-3	TGTGCCAGCAGGCCGACTAGCGGGAGCACAGATACGCAGTATTTT	CASRPTSGSTDTQYF
TRBV21-1	15	-	-	TRBJ1-4	TGTGCCAGCAGCGTCCGGGACAGGGGGAATGAAAAACTGTTTTTT	CASSVRDRGNEKLFF
TRBV7-9	16	TRBD1	-	TRBJ2-5	TGTGCCAGCAACCCCGAGGGATCAAGGGGGCGAGAGACCCAGTACTTC	CASNPEGSRGRETQYF
TRBV6-1	15	TRBD1	-	TRBJ2-7	TGTGCCAGCAAACGGCCGGGACAGATACCCTACGAGCAGTACTTC	CASKRPGQIPYEQYF
TRBV7-8	17	-	few	TRBJ1-6	TGTGCCAGCAGATCCGAGGGCCTCAGCTCCTATAATTCACCCCTCCACTTT	CASRSEGLSSYNSPLHF
TRBV11-1	12	TRBD1	-	TRBJ2-7	TGTGCCAGCAGCTCGACAGGGTACGAGCAGTACTTC	CASSSTGYEQYF
TRBV7-9	16	TRBD2	-	TRBJ2-1	TGTTCCAGCAGTTTTCCCTTAGCGGGGTCCTACAATGAGCAGTTCTTC	CSSSFPLAGSYNEQFF
TRBV19	17	TRBD1	-	TRBJ1-4	TGTGCCAGTAGTATCCGACCTGTGGACAGGCTTAATGAAAAACTGTTTTTT	CASSIRPVDRLNEKLFF
TRBV6-1	14	-	-	TRBJ2-5	TGTGCCAGCAGTGCCCAACAGGTCCAAGAGACCCAGTACTTC	CASSAQQVQETQYF
TRBV27	12	TRBD1	few	TRBJ2-1	TGTGCCAGCAGTTGGACAGGGATTGAGCAGTTCTTC	CASSWTGIEQFF
TRBV9	16	TRBD2	-	TRBJ2-3	TGTGCCAGCAGCGTAGGGACTAGCGGAAACACAGATACGCAGTATTTT	CASSVGTSGNTDTQYF
TRBV2	16	TRBD2	-	TRBJ2-7	TGTGCCAGCAGTAGACTAGCGGGGGGGATCTCCTACGAGCAGTACTTC	CASSRLAGGISYEQYF
TRBV23-1	16	-	-	TRBJ1-1	TGCGCCAGCACTATGGGGATGGGGGGGCTGAACACTGAAGCTTTCTTT	CASTMGMGGLNTEAFF
TRBV5-4	13	-	-	TRBJ1-2	TGTGCCAGCAGCTTTAACCAGGGTTATGGCTACACCTTC	CASSFNQGYGYTF
TRBV18	15	TRBD1	once	TRBJ1-6	TGTGCCAGCTCACCAGGGACAGGCAATAATTCACCCCTCCACTTT	CASSPGTGNNSPLHF
TRBV9	14	-	-	TRBJ2-1	TGTGCCAGTGCATCGGGGAACAAATACAATGAGCAGTTCTTC	CASASGNKYNEQFF
TRBV9	14	-	-	TRBJ2-1	TGTGCCAGCAGCGCCTTAGGGGCCTACAATGAGCAGTTCTTC	CASSALGAYNEQFF
TRBV29-1	10	-	-	TRBJ1-1	TGCAGCGCCCAGAACACTGAAGCTTTCTTT	CSAQNTEAFF
TRBV9	13	-	-	TRBJ2-2	TGTGCCAGCAGCGGGAGGCTTTCCGGGGAGCTGTTTTTT	CASSGRLSGELFF
TRBV6-6	13	-	medium-sized	TRBJ1-3	TGTGCCAGCAGCCTTCGGGGGGGCAACACCATATATTTT	CASSLRGGNTIYF
TRBV15	16	-	-	TRBJ2-3	TGTGCCACCAGCAGTCGCGACGCCCAGGTCGCAGATACGCAGTATTTT	CATSSRDAQVADTQYF
TRBV4-2	17	TRBD2	-	TRBJ2-5	TGTGCCAGCAGCCAGTTGACTAGCGGGGGGTACCAAGAGACCCAGTACTTC	CASSQLTSGGYQETQYF
TRBV6-1	15	TRBD1	-	TRBJ2-7	TGTGCCAGCAGTGAGAGGGGACAGGGGACCGTAGCGCAGTACTTC	CASSERGQGTVAQYF
TRBV6-5	12	TRBD1	-	TRBJ2-7	TGTGCCAGCAGCATCACAGGGGACGAGCAGTACTTC	CASSITGDEQYF
TRBV7-2	18	TRBD2	-	TRBJ2-5	TGTGCAAGCAATGGGGGAACTAGCGGGGGGGTTCACCAAGGAGCCCAGTACTTC	CASNGGTSGGVHQGAQYF
TRBV27	14	TRBD2	-	TRBJ2-1	TGTGCCAGCAGTCTGAGGCTAGCGGGTGTCGAGCAGTTCTTC	CASSLRLAGVEQFF
TRBV6-1	15	-	few	TRBJ2-7	TGTGCCAGCAGTGAAGCGCTGGGACTTCCTAACGAGCAGTACTTC	CASSEALGLPNEQYF
TRBV10-3	15	TRBD1	-	TRBJ1-6	TGTGCCATCCGACAGGGCCCCCTAAGCAATTCACCCCTCCACTTT	CAIRQGPLSNSPLHF
TRBV6-5	13	-	-	TRBJ2-7	TGTGCCAGCAGTTCCCAGACTAGATACGAGCAGTACTTC	CASSSQTRYEQYF
TRBV6-1	19	TRBD2	-	TRBJ2-1	TGTGCCAGCAGTGACCGGACTAGCGGGGGCCCGAGCTCCTACAATGAGCAGTTCTTC	CASSDRTSGGPSSYNEQFF
TRBV5-8	17	-	-	TRBJ2-1	TGTGCCAGCAGCTTGGCCGAGAAGCGGCAAGACTACAATGAGCAGTTCTTC	CASSLAEKRQDYNEQFF